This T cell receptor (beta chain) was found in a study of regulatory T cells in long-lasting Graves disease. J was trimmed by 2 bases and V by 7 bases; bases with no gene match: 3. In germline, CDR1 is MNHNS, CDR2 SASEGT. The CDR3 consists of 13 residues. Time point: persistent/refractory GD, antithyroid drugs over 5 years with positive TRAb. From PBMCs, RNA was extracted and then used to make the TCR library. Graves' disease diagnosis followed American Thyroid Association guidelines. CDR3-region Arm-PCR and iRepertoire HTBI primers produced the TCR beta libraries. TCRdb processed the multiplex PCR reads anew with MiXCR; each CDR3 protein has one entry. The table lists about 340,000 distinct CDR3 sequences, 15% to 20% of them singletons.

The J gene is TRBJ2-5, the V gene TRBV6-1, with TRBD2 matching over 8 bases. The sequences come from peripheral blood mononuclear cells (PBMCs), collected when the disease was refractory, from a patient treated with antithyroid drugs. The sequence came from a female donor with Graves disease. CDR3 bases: TGTGCCAGCAAGACTAGCGCGCAAGAGACCCAGTACTTC. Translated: CASKTSAQETQYF.